Detailed here is one T cell receptor beta chain. Its antigen is undetermined. The data were taken from a study of multiple sclerosis patients with progressive multifocal leukoencephalopathy. Whole-study findings and limits: Preferential TRBV-TRBJ pairings or common gene usage were not detected at PML. In most PML patients, TRB repertoires appeared less diverse by entropy.

The time point: around 13 months of natalizumab therapy. Multiple sclerosis patients on natalizumab who never developed PML served as longitudinally sampled controls. Trimming took 3 bases from V and 10 from J; bases not matched to a gene: 5. Germline V gene sequence: CDR1 SGDLS, CDR2 YYNGEE. The CDR3 loop spans 14 amino acids. The survey-level immunoSEQ assay was used. Sequenced by immunoSEQ multiplex PCR; TCRdb stores in-frame clones only, minus some. This table holds some 27,000 clones, 90% found once. V is TRBV9 and J is TRBJ1-6; 9 bases are a match to TRBD1. This TCR was sampled from a human donor with multiple sclerosis. Sample: PBMCs, taken from a patient treated with natalizumab. Here the CDR3 DNA reads TGTGCCAGCAGCGACACCGGGACAGGGTCACCCCTCCACTTT. It encodes CASSDTGTGSPLHF.